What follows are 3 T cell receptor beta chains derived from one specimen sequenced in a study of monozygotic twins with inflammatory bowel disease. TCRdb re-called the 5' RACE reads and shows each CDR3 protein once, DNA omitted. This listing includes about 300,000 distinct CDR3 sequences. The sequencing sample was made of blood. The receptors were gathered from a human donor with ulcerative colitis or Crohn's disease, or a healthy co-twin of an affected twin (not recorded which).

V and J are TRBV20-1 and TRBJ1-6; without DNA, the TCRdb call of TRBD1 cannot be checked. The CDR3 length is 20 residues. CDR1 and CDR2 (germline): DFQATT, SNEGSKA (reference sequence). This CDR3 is CSARDSITGGARSYNSPLHF.

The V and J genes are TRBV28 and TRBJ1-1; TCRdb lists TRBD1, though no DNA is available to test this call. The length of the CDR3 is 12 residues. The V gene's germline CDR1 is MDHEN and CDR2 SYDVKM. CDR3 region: CASSPKGTKAFF. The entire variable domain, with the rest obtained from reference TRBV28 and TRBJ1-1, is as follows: DVKVTQSSRYLVKRTGEKVFLECVQDMDHENMFWYRQDPGLGLRLIYFSYDVKMKEKGDIPEGYSVSREKKERFSLILESASTNQTSMYLCASSPKGTKAFFGQGTRLTVV.

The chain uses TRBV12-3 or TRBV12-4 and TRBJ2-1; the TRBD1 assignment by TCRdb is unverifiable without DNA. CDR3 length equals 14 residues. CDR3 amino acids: CASSFDRTVGEQFF.